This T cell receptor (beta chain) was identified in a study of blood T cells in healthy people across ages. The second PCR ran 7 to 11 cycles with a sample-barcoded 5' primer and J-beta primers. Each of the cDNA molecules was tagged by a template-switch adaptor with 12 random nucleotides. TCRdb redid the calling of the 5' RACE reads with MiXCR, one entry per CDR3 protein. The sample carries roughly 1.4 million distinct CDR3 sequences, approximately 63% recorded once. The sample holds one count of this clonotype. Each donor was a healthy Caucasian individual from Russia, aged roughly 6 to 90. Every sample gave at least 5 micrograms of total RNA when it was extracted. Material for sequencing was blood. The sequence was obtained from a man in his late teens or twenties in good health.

The CDR3 is CAISAPRGDPSGYTF. Written as DNA, the CDR3 is TGTGCCATCAGTGCCCCCAGGGGCGATCCTTCCGGCTACACCTTC. The genes are TRBV10-3 and TRBJ1-2; possibly TRBD1 for D (6 bases). The CDR3 has 15 residues. V dropped 4 bases and J dropped 8 bases, with 20 bases sitting between them. Germline V gives CDR1 ENHRY, CDR2 SYGVKD.